These 26 T cell receptor beta chains were all obtained from the same sample, sequenced in a study of T cell responses to AZD1222 COVID-19 vaccine. Clones were read by immunoSEQ multiplex PCR, and TCRdb kept only the in-frame ones, dropping some. The table lists roughly 150,000 clones, 85% to 90% of them singletons. Sequenced here: peripheral blood, sampled on day 0 of AZD1222 vaccination. The receptors shown here come from an adult in good health.

The rearrangement uses TRBV3-1 (or the pseudogene TRBV3-2) and TRBJ1-5; tentative D call: TRBD1 (5 bases). V dropped 4 bases and J dropped 8 bases, with 15 bases sitting between them. The CDR3 length is 14 residues. Germline V gene lookup returns CDR1 LGHDT and CDR2 YNNKEL (reference sequence). The CDR3 region is CASSPQWGGEPQHF. The CDR3 coding sequence is TGTGCCAGCAGCCCTCAATGGGGGGGGGAGCCCCAGCATTTT.

The chain links TRBV28 to TRBJ2-1; maybe TRBD2 (6 bases). Germline lookup yields CDR1 MDHEN and CDR2 SYDVKM. The CDR3 loop spans 15 amino acids. V lost 5 bases to trimming and J lost 3 bases, with 14 bases between them. The CDR3 loop reads CASSGGLSGYNEQFF. The CDR3 DNA reads as TGTGCCAGCAGTGGGGGACTTTCGGGCTACAATGAGCAGTTCTTC.

The J gene is TRBJ2-1, the V gene TRBV30; TRBD2 agrees at 7 bases. This CDR3 is built from 17 residues. Unmatched junction bases numbered 16, after V lost 3 bases and J lost 5 bases. The germline V gene encodes CDR1 GTSNPN and CDR2 SVGIG (reference sequence). CDR3 residues: CAWRSFPSGNRHNEQFF. CDR3 DNA: TGTGCCTGGAGGTCTTTCCCGAGCGGGAACCGACACAATGAGCAGTTCTTC. Full variable domain (missing parts from reference TRBV30 and TRBJ2-1): SQTIHQWPATLVQPVGSPLSLECTVEGTSNPNLYWYRQAAGRGLQLLFYSVGIGQISSEVPQNLSASRPQDRQFILSSKKLLLSDSGFYLCAWRSFPSGNRHNEQFFGPGTRLTVL.

The gene calls are TRBV7-2 and TRBJ1-1; D remains ambiguous. The CDR3 extends over 13 amino acids. V was pared by 8 bases and J by 3 bases, with 13 bases between. CDR1 and CDR2 (germline): SGHTA, FQGNSA. The CDR3 DNA sequence: TGTGCCAGCCAAGCTCGGAGATACACTGAAGCTTTCTTT. It codes for CASQARRYTEAFF.

This chain joins TRBV30 and TRBJ2-1; TRBD2 agrees at 8 bases. This CDR3 is 16 amino acids long. J was trimmed by 7 bases and V by 4 bases; bases with no gene match: 15. Germline V lookup: CDR1 GTSNPN, CDR2 SVGIG (reference sequence). The CDR3 bases are TGTGCCTGGACCCCAAAATCCGGGACTAGTAGTAATGAGCAGTTCTTC. It codes for CAWTPKSGTSSNEQFF.

This rearrangement joins TRBV18 to TRBJ1-2; the D gene is possibly TRBD1 (5 bases). This CDR3 is built from 14 residues. Germline CDR1 and CDR2: KGHSH and LQKENI. The V end was cut by 3 bases, the J end by 3 bases, with 11 bases between. The CDR3 DNA reads as TGTGCCAGCTCACCGGGGGGGGTGTACTATGGCTACACCTTC. Translated: CASSPGGVYYGYTF.

CDR3 region: CASSQGTGGFTEAFF. The CDR3 nucleotides read TGCGCCAGCAGCCAAGGCACAGGGGGCTTCACTGAAGCTTTCTTT. The J gene is TRBJ1-1, the V gene TRBV4-3; 9 positions match TRBD1. J gave up 4 bases and V 1 base, and 4 bases lay outside the gene matches. CDR1 and CDR2 (germline): LGHNA, YSLEER. The CDR3 runs 15 residues.

The chain uses TRBV10-2 and TRBJ1-2; D is possibly TRBD1 (5 bases). Trimming left V 6 bases short and J 5 bases short, with 22 bases between. The CDR3 consists of 16 residues. Germline loops: CDR1 WSHSY, CDR2 SAAADI. This CDR3 reads CASRPLIPRVSYGYTF. CDR3 bases: TGCGCCAGCAGACCTCTTATTCCCAGGGTTAGTTATGGCTACACCTTC.

This clone appeared a single time. As DNA, the CDR3 is TGTGCCAGCGGGGCTACGCGAGATCAGCCCCAGCATTTT. Translation: CASGATRDQPQHF. This chain connects TRBV18 to TRBJ1-5; tentatively, D is TRBD1 (5 bases). Deletions cut 8 bases from V and 5 bases from J, with 13 bases between. The CDR3 has 13 amino acids. Germline CDR1 is KGHSH and CDR2 is LQKENI.

The V and J genes are TRBV2 and TRBJ1-4; no clear D. The V end was cut by 3 bases, the J end by 6 bases, with 20 bases between. The germline CDR1 and CDR2 sequences are SNHLY and FYNNEI. This CDR3 contains 17 residues. CDR3 DNA: TGTGCCAGCAGTGAGCTAGGCCGGGTGAAGGAGTATGAAAAACTGTTTTTT. It is translated as CASSELGRVKEYEKLFF.

The rearrangement links TRBV18 to TRBJ2-7; 9 bases are a match to TRBD2. CDR1 is KGHSH, CDR2 LQKENI, per germline. V was clipped by 3 bases and J by 4 bases; unmatched bases: 10. This CDR3 spans 16 amino acids. The CDR3 is CASSPGTGTSSYEQYF. The CDR3 DNA is TGTGCCAGCTCACCCGGAACCGGGACTAGCAGTTACGAGCAGTACTTC.

The V gene is TRBV5-1, the J gene TRBJ1-1; D might be TRBD1 (6 bases). This CDR3 is 16 amino acids long. The V gene's germline CDR1 is SGHRS and CDR2 YFSETQ. Trimming took 2 bases from V and 0 from J, leaving 14 bases between them. The CDR3 DNA sequence: TGCGCCAGCAGCTTACGACAGGTGGGGCTGAACACTGAAGCTTTCTTT. Protein sequence: CASSLRQVGLNTEAFF.

J is TRBJ2-3 and V is TRBV5-6; TRBD1 aligns across 8 bases. Germline V gene lookup returns CDR1 SGHDT and CDR2 YYEEEE. The length of the CDR3 is 18 residues. V was clipped by 2 bases and J by 3 bases; unmatched bases: 14. The CDR3 nucleotides read TGTGCCAGCAGCTTAAACCTGGGACAGGCGTGGGTGACAGATACGCAGTATTTT. It yields the protein CASSLNLGQAWVTDTQYF.

This clone showed up just a few times. The rearrangement uses TRBV27 and TRBJ1-1, with D perhaps TRBD1 (6 bases). V gave up 6 bases and J gave up 3 bases, with 14 bases separating them. The CDR3 is made up of 14 amino acids. CDR1 MNHEY and CDR2 SMNVEV come from the germline V gene (reference sequence). In DNA, the CDR3 is TGTGCCAGCAGGAAAGGGGGGCCCTACACTGAAGCTTTCTTT. Translating it yields CASRKGGPYTEAFF.

V gene TRBV12-3 or TRBV12-4 combines with J gene TRBJ2-1; D ambiguous. Deletions cut 3 bases from V and 6 bases from J, with 9 bases between. There are 13 residues in the CDR3. Here the CDR3 DNA reads TGTGCCAGCAGTTTGGGAAAAAGCAATGAGCAGTTCTTC. Residues: CASSLGKSNEQFF.

The chain has TRBV12-3 or TRBV12-4 and TRBJ1-5, with D unresolved. The CDR3 contains 12 residues. V dropped 3 bases and J dropped 9 bases, with 9 bases sitting between them. CDR3 sequence: CASSFLGWPQHF. The CDR3, as DNA: TGTGCCAGCAGTTTTCTGGGCTGGCCCCAGCATTTT.

This clone was counted once. The rearrangement uses TRBV25-1 and TRBJ1-1; TRBD1 agrees at 7 bases. The CDR3 has 13 amino acids. Germline values: CDR1 MGHDK, CDR2 SYGVNS. The V gene end was trimmed by 8 bases and the J gene end by 4 bases; junction bases not matched to a gene: 7. The CDR3, as DNA: TGTGCCAGCGTAGGGCCAGGGGGCACTGAAGCTTTCTTT. This encodes CASVGPGGTEAFF.

The chain links TRBV30 to TRBJ2-1, with D tentatively TRBD2 (5 bases). This CDR3 region has 14 residues. The germline gives CDR1 GTSNPN, CDR2 SVGIG (reference sequence). Between the trimmed V and J ends, which lost 2 bases and 3 bases, there was a span of 11 bases. The CDR3: CAWSLGGLYNEQFF. CDR3 DNA: TGTGCCTGGAGTTTAGGCGGACTCTACAATGAGCAGTTCTTC. Variable domain in full (rest from reference TRBV30 and TRBJ2-1): SQTIHQWPATLVQPVGSPLSLECTVEGTSNPNLYWYRQAAGRGLQLLFYSVGIGQISSEVPQNLSASRPQDRQFILSSKKLLLSDSGFYLCAWSLGGLYNEQFFGPGTRLTVL.

The chain recombines TRBV9 with TRBJ2-2; D is perhaps TRBD1 (5 bases). Between the trimmed V and J ends, which lost 3 bases and 8 bases, there was a span of 11 bases. The germline CDR1 and CDR2 sequences are SGDLS and YYNGEE. CDR3 length: 13 residues. The CDR3 here is CASSGDGAGELFF. The CDR3 DNA sequence: TGTGCCAGCAGCGGGGATGGGGCGGGGGAGCTGTTTTTT.

The CDR3 DNA sequence: TGTGCCAGCAGTTACCAGGCCGACAATCAGCCCCAGCATTTT. The encoded protein is CASSYQADNQPQHF. This rearrangement joins TRBV27 to TRBJ1-5; D remains ambiguous. Deletions cut 4 bases from V and 3 bases from J, with 10 bases between. The CDR3 sequence is 14 residues long. CDR1 and CDR2 (germline): MNHEY, SMNVEV (reference sequence).

The J gene is TRBJ1-3, the V gene TRBV3-1 (or the pseudogene TRBV3-2); D gene unclear. This CDR3 comprises 14 residues. Trimming removed 0 bases at V and 4 bases at J, with 7 bases between. Germline CDR1 and CDR2: LGHDT and YNNKEL (reference sequence). The CDR3: CASSQEGSGNTIYF. CDR3 coding DNA: TGTGCCAGCAGCCAAGAAGGCAGCGGAAACACCATATATTTT.

V is TRBV28 and J is TRBJ2-4; D not resolved. Trimming took 5 bases from V and 9 from J, leaving 17 bases between them. The CDR3 runs 14 residues. CDR1 is MDHEN and CDR2 is SYDVKM in the germline V gene. CDR3 amino acids: CASSTYLVESIQYF. Written as DNA, the CDR3 is TGTGCCAGCAGTACCTATCTGGTAGAGAGCATTCAGTACTTC.

This clone was seen a single time. V and J are TRBV10-2 and TRBJ1-2, with 9 bases identical to TRBD1. With 6 bases clipped from V and 3 bases from J, the junction kept 8 bases outside the gene matches. The CDR3 length is 15 residues. The germline V gene has CDR1 WSHSY and CDR2 SAAADI. The CDR3 DNA follows: TGCGCCAGCAGGACCCCGGACAGGGGCGACTATGGCTACACCTTC. Translation: CASRTPDRGDYGYTF.

This sequence joins TRBV4-2 and TRBJ1-1, with TRBD1 as a possible D gene (6 bases). The germline V gene encodes CDR1 LGHNA and CDR2 YNFKEQ. This CDR3 spans 16 amino acids. Trimming cost V 2 bases and J 5 bases, with 18 bases left between them. The CDR3 sequence: CASSQLQRQGWTEAFF. CDR3 coding DNA: TGTGCCAGCAGCCAACTTCAGAGGCAGGGGTGGACTGAAGCTTTCTTT.

V is TRBV27 and J is TRBJ1-1; TRBD1 is a possible D gene (6 bases). The ends were cut back, 5 bases at V and 4 bases at J, with 11 bases in the middle. The CDR3 is 13 residues long. Germline loops: CDR1 MNHEY, CDR2 SMNVEV (reference sequence). Here the CDR3 DNA reads TGTGCCAGCAGTGTACAGGGAACCACTGAAGCTTTCTTT. Amino acids: CASSVQGTTEAFF.

V and J are TRBV9 and TRBJ1-1; D not resolved. CDR1 and CDR2 (germline): SGDLS, YYNGEE. This CDR3 contains 15 residues. Trimming removed 3 bases from V and 2 bases from J, with 14 bases in between. CDR3 nucleotide sequence: TGTGCCAGCAGCGCCAGAGCACTCTCTAACACTGAAGCTTTCTTT. It yields the protein CASSARALSNTEAFF.